This TCR beta chain was sequenced for a study of blood T cell repertoires in COVID-19. This clone was picked up one time. Authors' methods: Estimated nucleated cell counts came from reference gene primer amplification. Measured with immunoSEQ multiplex PCR; TCRdb has only the in-frame clones, and not every one. The V and J calls and the clone size are those of that table, but D and trimming were determined from the DNA. The table shows tens of thousands of clones, with roughly 85% occurring only once. V was shortened by 4 bases and J by 0 bases, with 13 bases between the two germline ends. This CDR3 spans 16 amino acids. CDR1 is MDHEN, CDR2 SYDVKM, per germline.

The receptor's source is a human donor in a cohort sampled during active COVID-19. The donor label of this sample is uncertain. The V call is TRBV28, the J call TRBJ1-5; D uncertain. The sample comprised peripheral blood. Here the CDR3 DNA reads TGTGCCAGCAGTTCGGGGAGGTCGGGTAGCAATCAGCCCCAGCATTTT. Translation gives CASSSGRSGSNQPQHF.